Sequencing of this T cell receptor beta chain was carried out in a study of cytomegalovirus exposure and HLA in healthy donors. At the level of the study: An earlier analysis identified 100 million to 130 million unique TCR beta sequences in some 180 million T cells. Genetic ancestry analysis placed 81% of the roughly 400 donors that were genotyped in the Caucasian-associated cluster. Regarding the study as a whole: The study designated around 150 TCR beta chains cytomegalovirus-associated. Later on, an analysis tied approximately 17,000 TCR beta sequences to HLA alleles at 0.05 false discovery rate.

A remark on this clone: Its antigen is still unknown.

J gave up 0 bases and V 1 base, and 5 bases lay outside the gene matches. This CDR3 comprises 17 residues. The germline V gene encodes CDR1 SNHLY and CDR2 FYNNEI. In the PCR, 60 Vbeta and 13 Jbeta primers were used. Assay: immunoSEQ multiplex PCR; the TCRdb copy retains only in-frame clones and omits some. The sample has tens of thousands of clones, about 84% seen once; the top ten hold around 7.4%. V gene TRBV2 combines with J gene TRBJ2-4; 8 nucleotides align to TRBD2. The material sequenced was PBMCs. This clonotype originated in a man aged 18 to 30 in good health and CMV-seropositive. Here the CDR3 reads CASSEGGSGIAKNIQYF. The CDR3 DNA follows: TGTGCCAGCAGTGAAGGCGGTAGCGGGATAGCCAAAAACATTCAGTACTTC.